These 19 T cell receptor beta chains were sequenced from one sample in a study of graft-versus-host responses after intestinal transplantation. These receptors lack a known antigen. Sequenced by immunoSEQ multiplex PCR; TCRdb stores in-frame clones only, minus some. The sample shows under 100,000 clones, around 80% of them seen only once. The sequencing here drew on unstimulated CD4+ T cells sorted from spleen or lymph node cells, taken before intestinal transplant. The receptors come from a human donor who received an intestinal transplant.

The V and J genes are TRBV5-1 and TRBJ2-3; 11 nucleotides align to TRBD1. In germline, CDR1 is SGHRS, CDR2 YFSETQ. V lost 7 bases, J lost 5 bases, and 12 bases stayed unmatched. This CDR3 is built from 16 residues. The DNA for the CDR3 is TGCGCCAGCGCGATCGTGGGACAGGGGGTAGGAGATACGCAGTATTTT. Residues: CASAIVGQGVGDTQYF.

The chain links TRBV29-1 to TRBJ1-1, with a possible D match to TRBD1 (5 bases). From germline, CDR1 is SQVTM and CDR2 ANQGSEA. V lost 7 bases and J lost 4, with 16 bases in between. The CDR3 sequence is 13 residues long. The CDR3 sequence is CSGRGVWATEAFF. The CDR3 DNA reads TGCAGCGGGCGGGGGGTTTGGGCCACTGAAGCTTTCTTT. Based on the CDR3 plus reference TRBV29-1 and TRBJ1-1, the full variable domain is SAVISQKPSRDICQRGTSLTIQCQVDSQVTMMFWYRQQPGQSLTLIATANQGSEATYESGFVIDKFPISRPNLTFSTLTVSNMSPEDSSIYLCSGRGVWATEAFFGQGTRLTVV.

The chain employs TRBV6-5 and TRBJ2-7; the D is unclear. Trimming took off 8 bases at V and 5 bases at J, with 13 bases between the two ends. The length of the CDR3 is 12 residues. Germline CDR1 and CDR2: MNHEY and SVGAGI. CDR3 loop: CASRSFRDEQYF. The CDR3 DNA reads TGTGCCAGCCGGTCGTTTCGGGACGAGCAGTACTTC.

The CDR3 loop is CASVVEKGTDTQYF. For the CDR3, the DNA is TGTGCCAGCGTCGTAGAAAAAGGCACAGATACGCAGTATTTT. This rearrangement joins TRBV2 to TRBJ2-3; D is unresolved. Germline V gene sequence: CDR1 SNHLY, CDR2 FYNNEI. With 8 bases removed from V and 1 base from J, the gap between germline ends came to 13 bases. This CDR3 has 14 amino acids.

This chain links TRBV5-1 with TRBJ2-2; 7 bases match TRBD2. V was pared by 4 bases and J by 2 bases, with 11 bases of the junction left unmatched. The CDR3 spans 17 residues. CDR1 is SGHRS and CDR2 is YFSETQ in the germline V gene. The CDR3 DNA follows: TGCGCCAGCAGCCCGGTGTCGGGGACTACCAACACCGGGGAGCTGTTTTTT. Translated, it gives CASSPVSGTTNTGELFF. The entire variable domain, with the rest obtained from reference TRBV5-1 and TRBJ2-2, is as follows: KAGVTQTPRYLIKTRGQQVTLSCSPISGHRSVSWYQQTPGQGLQFLFEYFSETQRNKGNFPGRFSGRQFSNSRSEMNVSTLELGDSALYLCASSPVSGTTNTGELFFGEGSRLTVL.

This clone was detected only once. In DNA, the CDR3 is TGCGCCAGCAGCTTGGCTGGGGGAGGGGAACTGTTTTTT. Translated, it gives CASSLAGGGELFF. The rearrangement joins TRBV5-1 to TRBJ1-4, with TRBD1 as a possible D gene (5 bases). The CDR3 length is 13 residues. CDR1 SGHRS and CDR2 YFSETQ come from the germline V gene. Trimming cost V 0 bases and J 12 bases, with 12 bases left between them.

In this sample, this clone turned up once. The chain uses TRBV6-5 and TRBJ2-7; perhaps TRBD1 as D (6 bases). Trimming left V 6 bases short and J 1 base short, with 13 bases between. This CDR3 spans 14 amino acids. CDR1 MNHEY and CDR2 SVGAGI come from the germline V gene. CDR3 region: CASRWQGTSYEQYF. The DNA of the CDR3 is TGTGCCAGCAGGTGGCAGGGGACATCCTACGAGCAGTACTTC.

The chain joins TRBV7-2 to TRBJ1-5, with D hard to call. Germline V CDR1 and CDR2: SGHTA, FQGNSA. The CDR3 consists of 10 residues. V gave up 8 bases and J gave up 6 bases, with 5 bases separating them. CDR3 in amino acids: CASFFQPQHF. In DNA, the CDR3 is TGTGCCAGCTTCTTTCAGCCCCAGCATTTT.

V gene TRBV4-1 combines with J gene TRBJ2-3; 13 positions match TRBD2. The CDR3 sequence is 16 residues long. The germline gives CDR1 MGHRA, CDR2 YSYEKL. V was clipped by 4 bases and J by 6 bases; unmatched bases: 7. In nucleotides, the CDR3 is TGCGCCAGCAGCCTCGAACTAGCGGGAGGGTGGGATACGCAGTATTTT. Protein product: CASSLELAGGWDTQYF.

The chain employs TRBV6-5 and TRBJ2-1; D remains ambiguous. The CDR3 has 13 amino acids. Trimming removed 7 bases from V and 6 bases from J, with 13 bases in between. Germline V lookup: CDR1 MNHEY, CDR2 SVGAGI. The CDR3 here is CASKYLGGNEQFF. DNA of the CDR3: TGTGCCAGCAAATATCTTGGCGGCAATGAGCAGTTCTTC.

This chain connects TRBV5-4 to TRBJ2-1; 14 bases map to TRBD2. The germline V gene has CDR1 SGHNT and CDR2 YYREEE (reference sequence). This CDR3 spans 19 amino acids. V lost 2 bases and J lost 10; bases outside the gene matches: 17. The CDR3 loop reads CASSFQGVPTSGRAGEQFF. CDR3 in DNA: TGTGCCAGCAGCTTTCAGGGGGTCCCGACTAGCGGGAGGGCGGGCGAGCAGTTCTTC.

The V call is TRBV27, the J call TRBJ1-1; perhaps TRBD1 as D (6 bases). Germline V CDR1 and CDR2: MNHEY, SMNVEV (reference sequence). This CDR3 spans 14 amino acids. V was trimmed by 5 bases and J by 5 bases, leaving 15 bases between them. CDR3 in amino acids: CASSGTGSRTEAFF. The CDR3 bases are TGTGCCAGCAGTGGCACAGGGTCTCGGACTGAAGCTTTCTTT.

The rearrangement uses TRBV27 and TRBJ2-6, with D unclear. This CDR3 is 19 amino acids long. Germline V CDR1 and CDR2: MNHEY, SMNVEV (reference sequence). V was shortened by 5 bases and J by 5 bases, with 25 bases between the two germline ends. For the CDR3, the DNA is TGTGCCAGCAGTGGATGCGATCCTGGGCTACAAAGTCGGGCCAACGTCCTGACTTTC. Translated: CASSGCDPGLQSRANVLTF.

The rearrangement links TRBV5-4 to TRBJ2-5; D possibly corresponds to TRBD1 (6 bases). The V gene's germline CDR1 is SGHNT and CDR2 YYREEE (reference sequence). The length of the CDR3 is 15 residues. V shed 4 bases and J shed 1 base, with 14 bases lying between them. The CDR3 spells CASSGTGYPQETQYF. CDR3 in DNA: TGTGCCAGCAGCGGAACAGGGTACCCCCAAGAGACCCAGTACTTC.

The chain recombines TRBV5-1 with TRBJ2-5, with D possibly being TRBD1 (6 bases). CDR3 length equals 15 residues. Germline V gene sequence: CDR1 SGHRS, CDR2 YFSETQ. V lost 4 bases to trimming and J lost 5 bases, with 18 bases between them. The CDR3 sequence: CASSLKPQGMETQYF. In nucleotides, the CDR3 is TGCGCCAGCAGCCTAAAGCCCCAGGGGATGGAGACCCAGTACTTC.

This chain joins TRBV2 and TRBJ1-5, with D perhaps matching TRBD1 (5 bases). Germline lookup yields CDR1 SNHLY and CDR2 FYNNEI. Between the trimmed V and J ends, which lost 4 bases and 6 bases, there was a span of 25 bases. The CDR3 spans 18 residues. The CDR3 loop is CASSGGRAGNPYGQPQHF. The CDR3 DNA is TGTGCCAGCAGTGGAGGTCGGGCAGGGAATCCCTATGGTCAGCCCCAGCATTTT.

This clone has just a few counts. The chain couples TRBV6-5 to TRBJ2-7; maybe TRBD1 (5 bases). Trimming shortened V by 2 bases and J by 2 bases, and 10 bases separated the two germline ends. CDR1 MNHEY and CDR2 SVGAGI come from the germline V gene. This CDR3 spans 14 amino acids. CDR3: CASSYKGATYEQYF. CDR3 bases: TGTGCCAGCAGTTACAAAGGGGCGACCTACGAGCAGTACTTC.

The chain carries TRBV7-2 and TRBJ1-6; no clear D. The CDR3 loop spans 13 amino acids. From germline, CDR1 is SGHTA and CDR2 FQGNSA. V shed 4 bases and J shed 11 bases, with 12 bases lying between them. CDR3 region: CASSSLVRAPLHF. The CDR3 coding sequence is TGTGCCAGCAGCTCCCTGGTACGAGCACCCCTCCACTTT. Based on the CDR3 plus reference TRBV7-2 and TRBJ1-6, the full variable domain is GAGVSQSPSNKVTEKGKDVELRCDPISGHTALYWYRQSLGQGLEFLIYFQGNSAPDKSGLPSDRFSAERTGGSVSTLTIQRTQQEDSAVYLCASSSLVRAPLHFGNGTRLTVT.

CDR3 bases: TGTGCCATCAGTCAAAGCCTTAATGAAAAACTGTTTTTT. This codes for CAISQSLNEKLFF. V is TRBV10-3 and J is TRBJ1-4; D ambiguous. Trimming left V 5 bases short and J 4 bases short, with 8 bases between. The V gene's germline CDR1 is ENHRY and CDR2 SYGVKD. The CDR3 is 13 amino acids.